These T cell receptor beta chains were read from a single sample in a study of T cell responses to AZD1222 COVID-19 vaccine. Repertoires were generated with immunoSEQ multiplex PCR, while TCRdb's copy carries only in-frame clones and drops some. The sample consists of 120,000 to 150,000 clones, about nine tenths of them appearing once. This sample comprised peripheral blood, obtained 28 days after the second AZD1222 dose. These receptors were obtained from an adult who received the AZD1222 COVID-19 vaccine. CDR3s include the opening cysteine and the closing phenylalanine or tryptophan. A D gene is named only where the DNA matches it firmly. For some rows the clone size is stated as once, few or many, or as a class when expanded; others skip it.

D gene	clone size	CDR3 length	V gene	J gene	CDR3 protein	CDR3 DNA
TRBD2	.	15	TRBV5-6	TRBJ2-1	CASSLGTSDDNEQFF	TGTGCCAGCAGCCTAGGGACTAGCGACGACAATGAGCAGTTCTTC
.	.	15	TRBV6-2/TRBV6-3	TRBJ1-4	CASSFTEGGRGKLFF	TGTGCCAGCAGCTTTACCGAGGGAGGTCGCGGCAAACTGTTTTTT
TRBD1	.	15	TRBV15	TRBJ2-5	CATSRAGGGWETQYF	TGTGCCACCAGCAGAGCAGGGGGCGGCTGGGAAACCCAGTACTTC
.	.	14	TRBV21-1	TRBJ1-1	CASSKAVGNTEAFF	TGTGCCAGCAGCAAAGCGGTCGGTAACACTGAAGCTTTCTTT
TRBD1	.	14	TRBV10-3	TRBJ2-1	CAISKGQGNNEQFF	TGTGCCATCAGTAAGGGACAGGGAAACAATGAGCAGTTCTTC
.	few	14	TRBV6-2/TRBV6-3	TRBJ2-6	CASSWDSGANVLTF	TGTGCCAGCAGTTGGGACTCTGGGGCCAACGTCCTGACTTTC
.	.	16	TRBV5-5	TRBJ1-3	CASSFPGVWSGNTIYF	TGTGCCAGCAGCTTCCCCGGAGTTTGGTCTGGAAACACCATATATTTT
.	once	16	TRBV7-2	TRBJ1-3	CASSLGFEGTGNTIYF	TGTGCCAGCAGCTTAGGATTTGAGGGGACTGGAAACACCATATATTTT
.	.	13	TRBV7-9	TRBJ1-4	CASSSTLNEKLFF	TGTGCCAGCAGCTCGACCCTGAATGAAAAACTGTTTTTT
.	.	13	TRBV7-9	TRBJ1-1	CASSSPRVPEAFF	TGTGCCAGCAGCTCCCCCCGAGTTCCTGAAGCTTTCTTT
.	once	16	TRBV11-2	TRBJ2-7	CASSLEEGTGLYEQYF	TGTGCCAGCAGCTTAGAGGAAGGGACCGGTCTCTACGAGCAGTACTTC
TRBD1	.	13	TRBV12-3/TRBV12-4	TRBJ1-3	CASSFGTGNTIYF	TGTGCCAGCAGTTTTGGGACAGGTAACACCATATATTTT
TRBD1	.	15	TRBV6-2/TRBV6-3	TRBJ2-7	CASSQGQVIPYEQYF	TGTGCCAGCAGTCAGGGACAGGTCATCCCCTACGAGCAGTACTTC
TRBD1	.	15	TRBV5-4	TRBJ1-2	CASSPQTGEEGGYTF	TGTGCCAGCAGCCCCCAGACAGGGGAGGAAGGAGGCTACACCTTC
TRBD1	.	14	TRBV6-6	TRBJ1-5	CASSITGGTQPQHF	TGTGCCAGCAGTATAACAGGGGGAACCCAGCCCCAGCATTTT
.	once	11	TRBV20-1	TRBJ1-2	CSAGGVAGYTF	TGCAGTGCCGGCGGAGTTGCTGGCTACACCTTC
.	.	14	TRBV7-3	TRBJ1-6	CASSSQGYGSPLHF	TGTGCCAGCAGCTCCCAGGGTTACGGGTCACCCCTCCACTTT
TRBD1	.	15	TRBV19	TRBJ1-1	CASSKVGQGVHEAFF	TGTGCCAGTAGTAAGGTGGGGCAGGGGGTCCATGAAGCTTTCTTT
TRBD2	.	15	TRBV6-5	TRBJ2-2	CASSYESGRVGELFF	TGTGCCAGCAGTTACGAGTCAGGGAGGGTCGGGGAGCTGTTTTTT
.	few	15	TRBV3-1/TRBV3-2	TRBJ1-3	CASSQEGNSGNTIYF	TGTGCCAGCAGCCAAGAAGGGAATTCTGGAAACACCATATATTTT
.	.	15	TRBV5-1	TRBJ2-7	CASSLAAPGSYEQYF	TGCGCCAGCAGCTTGGCAGCTCCTGGCTCCTACGAGCAGTACTTC
.	.	15	TRBV27	TRBJ2-7	CASSSRTFFTYEQYF	TGTGCCAGCAGTTCCAGGACTTTCTTTACCTACGAGCAGTACTTC
TRBD1	.	15	TRBV6-1	TRBJ1-4	CASSETGGPNEKLFF	TGTGCCAGCAGTGAGACAGGGGGCCCCAATGAAAAACTGTTTTTT
.	.	14	TRBV6-2/TRBV6-3	TRBJ2-7	CASSLLTGNNEQYF	TGTGCCAGCAGCCTCTTGACAGGAAACAACGAGCAGTACTTC
TRBD2	.	17	TRBV7-9	TRBJ2-2	CASSLRSGGTNTGELFF	TGTGCCAGCAGCTTACGCAGCGGGGGGACGAACACCGGGGAGCTGTTTTTT
.	.	16	TRBV11-3	TRBJ2-1	CASSSFGPLPSYEQFF	TGTGCCAGCAGCTCCTTTGGCCCCCTCCCCTCCTATGAGCAGTTCTTC
.	few	16	TRBV5-1	TRBJ1-1	CASSLAWAGYGTEAFF	TGCGCCAGCAGCTTGGCCTGGGCAGGGTATGGCACTGAAGCTTTCTTT
TRBD1	.	19	TRBV7-2	TRBJ2-6	CASSSNHLTGGSGANVLTF	TGTGCCAGCAGCTCGAACCACCTTACAGGGGGCTCTGGGGCCAACGTCCTGACTTTC
.	.	14	TRBV19	TRBJ2-1	CATAGTGGYNEQFF	TGTGCCACTGCCGGGACCGGGGGTTACAATGAGCAGTTCTTC
TRBD1	.	15	TRBV6-5	TRBJ1-5	CASSSETGGSQPQHF	TGTGCCAGCAGTTCGGAAACAGGGGGGAGTCAGCCCCAGCATTTT
TRBD1	few	15	TRBV6-1	TRBJ1-2	CASSDPGQIHYGYTF	TGTGCCAGCAGTGACCCGGGACAGATTCACTATGGCTACACCTTC
TRBD2	.	15	TRBV7-2	TRBJ2-1	CASSLPGLAANEQFF	TGTGCCAGCAGCTTGCCGGGACTAGCGGCAAATGAGCAGTTCTTC
.	.	14	TRBV7-2	TRBJ1-2	CASSLVKDRNGYTF	TGTGCCAGCAGCTTAGTGAAAGACAGGAATGGCTACACCTTC
.	.	13	TRBV3-1/TRBV3-2	TRBJ2-7	CASSQGQSYEQYF	TGTGCCAGCAGCCAAGGACAGTCCTACGAGCAGTACTTC
.	.	15	TRBV7-9	TRBJ1-1	CASSLIRPAGTEAFF	TGTGCCAGCAGCTTGATTAGGCCAGCGGGCACTGAAGCTTTCTTT
.	few	17	TRBV18	TRBJ2-1	CASSPPRGGGKYNEQFF	TGTGCCAGCTCACCACCCCGGGGAGGTGGTAAGTACAATGAGCAGTTCTTC
.	.	16	TRBV5-1	TRBJ1-3	CASSLGQANSGNTIYF	TGCGCCAGCAGCTTGGGGCAGGCTAACTCTGGAAACACCATATATTTT
.	.	16	TRBV7-3	TRBJ2-1	CASSPLSSVLYNEQFF	TGTGCCAGCAGCCCACTCTCTAGCGTTCTCTACAATGAGCAGTTCTTC
.	.	13	TRBV29-1	TRBJ1-1	CSVARALNTEAFF	TGCAGCGTGGCCAGGGCCCTGAACACTGAAGCTTTCTTT
TRBD1	.	13	TRBV19	TRBJ1-5	CASSDRDNQPQHF	TGTGCCAGTAGTGACAGGGACAATCAGCCCCAGCATTTT
.	.	18	TRBV7-2	TRBJ1-5	CASSLEFRGRNRNQPQHF	TGTGCCAGCAGCTTAGAATTCCGGGGTAGGAATCGCAATCAGCCCCAGCATTTT
.	.	11	TRBV6-5	TRBJ1-4	CASLDLEKLFF	TGTGCCAGCCTTGACCTTGAAAAACTGTTTTTT
.	.	15	TRBV5-1	TRBJ2-1	CASSFDPGLYNEQFF	TGCGCCAGCAGCTTCGACCCGGGACTCTACAATGAGCAGTTCTTC
TRBD2	once	15	TRBV6-2/TRBV6-3	TRBJ2-4	CASSRLAGVSNIQYF	TGTGCCAGCAGTCGGCTAGCGGGAGTATCGAACATTCAGTACTTC
TRBD1	.	14	TRBV19	TRBJ2-7	CASSIGTGGYEQYF	TGTGCCAGTAGTATAGGGACAGGGGGCTACGAGCAGTACTTC
TRBD2	.	17	TRBV4-3	TRBJ2-2	CASSQGTGGPNTGELFF	TGCGCCAGCAGCCAAGGGACGGGAGGGCCGAACACCGGGGAGCTGTTTTTT
TRBD1	.	15	TRBV28	TRBJ1-1	CASSSWTGGGTEAFF	TGTGCCAGCAGCTCCTGGACAGGCGGAGGCACTGAAGCTTTCTTT
.	.	16	TRBV7-2	TRBJ1-3	CASSPFEGKSGNTIYF	TGTGCCAGCAGCCCCTTTGAGGGGAAGAGCGGAAACACCATATATTTT
TRBD1	.	14	TRBV29-1	TRBJ2-2	CSVGPQGVTGELFF	TGCAGCGTTGGGCCTCAGGGGGTAACCGGGGAGCTGTTTTTT
TRBD1	.	15	TRBV5-1	TRBJ1-4	CASSRYRGRDEKLFF	TGCGCCAGCAGCAGGTACAGGGGGCGCGATGAAAAACTGTTTTTT
.	.	18	TRBV18	TRBJ1-4	CASSNTPGHKNSNEKLFF	TGTGCCAGCTCGAACACCCCGGGACATAAGAACTCTAATGAAAAACTGTTTTTT
.	.	17	TRBV28	TRBJ1-4	CAALGVRPFATNEKLFF	TGTGCGGCGCTAGGGGTTCGCCCCTTTGCAACTAATGAAAAACTGTTTTTT
TRBD2	.	16	TRBV7-7	TRBJ2-5	CASSLGLAGAEETQYF	TGTGCTAGCAGCTTGGGACTAGCGGGAGCGGAAGAGACCCAGTACTTC
.	once	13	TRBV11-2	TRBJ2-7	CASSFGTTYEQYF	TGTGCCAGCAGCTTCGGGACCACCTACGAGCAGTACTTC
TRBD1	.	17	TRBV28	TRBJ1-3	CASSPGTGGSAGNTIYF	TGTGCCAGCAGTCCCGGGACAGGGGGCTCAGCTGGAAACACCATATATTTT
.	.	16	TRBV28	TRBJ1-6	CASSLIKASRNSPLHF	TGTGCCAGCAGTTTAATTAAGGCGTCTCGCAATTCACCCCTCCACTTT
.	once	14	TRBV18	TRBJ1-1	CASSPAQGNTEAFF	TGTGCCAGCTCACCGGCGCAGGGGAACACTGAAGCTTTCTTT